Detailed here is one TCR beta chain. Its antigen remains unknown. This CDR3 comprises 12 residues. Trimming removed 4 bases at V and 0 bases at J, with 4 bases between. CDR1 SGHRS and CDR2 YFSETQ come from the germline V gene. Only in-frame clones appear in the TCRdb table, and some are missing; sequencing was by immunoSEQ multiplex PCR. The sample includes about 110,000 clones, 80% to 95% of them seen just once. This entry is derived from a study of T cell repertoires and HLA-DP antigens. The TCR sequence derives from a woman between 18 and 29 years old in good health and CMV-seronegative. What was sequenced was CD4+ T cells from PBMCs. The chain employs TRBV5-1 and TRBJ2-5; D unresolved. The CDR3 loop is CASSEYQETQYF. Here the CDR3 DNA reads TGCGCCAGCAGCGAGTACCAAGAGACCCAGTACTTC. Full variable domain (outside the CDR3, taken from reference TRBV5-1 and TRBJ2-5): KAGVTQTPRYLIKTRGQQVTLSCSPISGHRSVSWYQQTPGQGLQFLFEYFSETQRNKGNFPGRFSGRQFSNSRSEMNVSTLELGDSALYLCASSEYQETQYFGPGTRLLVL.